One TCR beta chain is described in this entry. Its target is unknown. Measured with immunoSEQ multiplex PCR; TCRdb has only the in-frame clones, and not every one. The profile shows about 140,000 clones, approximately 89% of them singletons. The entry originates in a study of T cell responses to AZD1222 COVID-19 vaccine. Study context: Pooling of second doses given at about 4 or about 12 weeks was done. Study-level results: Repertoire collection took place solely once the T cell response had peaked.

The input for sequencing was peripheral blood, taken on day 0 of AZD1222 vaccination. This clonotype originated in an adult in good health.

CDR3 residues: CSATTGDTQYF. The CDR3 bases are TGCAGTGCCACCACCGGGGATACGCAGTATTTT. The rearrangement joins TRBV20-1 to TRBJ2-3; D is unclear. CDR3 length: 11 residues. Germline loops: CDR1 DFQATT, CDR2 SNEGSKA (reference sequence). V lost 6 bases and J 6 bases, leaving 10 bases between the germline ends.